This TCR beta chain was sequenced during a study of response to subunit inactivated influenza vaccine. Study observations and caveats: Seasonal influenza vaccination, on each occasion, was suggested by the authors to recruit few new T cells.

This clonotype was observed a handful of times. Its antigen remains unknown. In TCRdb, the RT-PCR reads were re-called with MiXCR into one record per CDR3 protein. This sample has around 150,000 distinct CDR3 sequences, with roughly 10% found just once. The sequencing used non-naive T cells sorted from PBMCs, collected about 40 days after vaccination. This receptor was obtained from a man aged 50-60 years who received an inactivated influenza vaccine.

As DNA, the CDR3 is TGTGCCAGCAGGACCCTAGCGGGGGGCAGCAATGAGCAGTTCTTC. Translated, it gives CASRTLAGGSNEQFF. The V call is TRBV7-2, the J call TRBJ2-1, with 11 bases identical to TRBD2. This CDR3 spans 15 amino acids. The V segment lost 6 bases and the J segment 6 bases; nucleotides outside the gene matches: 7. CDR1 SGHTA and CDR2 FQGNSA come from the germline V gene.